The T cell receptor beta chain under discussion was sequenced for a study of cytomegalovirus exposure and HLA in healthy donors. A remark on this clone: The antigen is undetermined.

The CDR3 loop spans 14 amino acids. Germline V gene data show CDR1 as MDHEN and CDR2 as SYDVKM. The V and J ends lost 7 bases and 1 base respectively, with 13 bases between them. Use of 60 Vbeta and 13 Jbeta primers characterized the PCR. The table came from immunoSEQ multiplex PCR; TCRdb's copy has only in-frame clones and leaves some out. The sample comprises fewer than 250,000 clones, approximately 68% of which are singletons, and 1.8% rests with the top ten. General observations from the study: Highest at DRB1 and lowest at HLA-C, TCR association rates differed among HLA loci in a later analysis. Listed as cytomegalovirus-associated were around 160 TCR beta chains.

The TCR was taken from a woman in her twenties or thirties in good health and CMV-seronegative. The rearrangement uses TRBV28 and TRBJ2-5, with a possible D match to TRBD2 (6 bases). The sample consisted of PBMCs. CDR3 sequence (DNA): TGTGCCAGCACCCTGAGGGACTTCCAAGAGACCCAGTACTTC. Translated, it gives CASTLRDFQETQYF.